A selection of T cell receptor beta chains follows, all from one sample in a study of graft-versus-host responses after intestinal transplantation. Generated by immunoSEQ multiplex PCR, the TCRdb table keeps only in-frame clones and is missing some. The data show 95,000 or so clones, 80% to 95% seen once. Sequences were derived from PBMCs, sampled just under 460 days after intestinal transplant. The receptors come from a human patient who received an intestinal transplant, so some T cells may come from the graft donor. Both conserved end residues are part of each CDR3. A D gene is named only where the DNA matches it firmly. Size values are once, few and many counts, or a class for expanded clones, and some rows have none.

CDR3nt: TGTGCCAGCAGCTTAGCGGAGACCCAGTACTTC
CDR3aa: CASSLAETQYF
abundance: .
d_gene: .
j_gene: TRBJ2-5
v_gene: TRBV11-2

CDR3nt: TGTGCCAGCAGCCAACGGCATGACGAAGCTTTCTTT
CDR3aa: CASSQRHDEAFF
abundance: .
d_gene: .
j_gene: TRBJ1-1
v_gene: TRBV16

CDR3nt: TGTGCCAGCAGTGAAGGCGGGGGGTGGAATGAGCAGTTCTTC
CDR3aa: CASSEGGGWNEQFF
abundance: .
d_gene: TRBD2
j_gene: TRBJ2-1
v_gene: TRBV25-1

CDR3nt: TGTGCCAGCAGCCACGACGGACCGACCACGCAATATGGCTACACCTTC
CDR3aa: CASSHDGPTTQYGYTF
abundance: once
d_gene: .
j_gene: TRBJ1-2
v_gene: TRBV5-4

CDR3nt: TGTGCCATCAGTGAGGGGATGATGAACACTGAAGCTTTCTTT
CDR3aa: CAISEGMMNTEAFF
abundance: .
d_gene: .
j_gene: TRBJ1-1
v_gene: TRBV10-3

CDR3nt: TGTGCCAGCAGCAAAGGGGACAGGGGGCGATACCTCTCTGGGGCCAACGTCCTGACTTTC
CDR3aa: CASSKGDRGRYLSGANVLTF
abundance: .
d_gene: .
j_gene: TRBJ2-6
v_gene: TRBV21-1

CDR3nt: TGTGCCACCAGCAGAGTCTACCTCAGGGGCACTGAAGCTTTCTTT
CDR3aa: CATSRVYLRGTEAFF
abundance: .
d_gene: .
j_gene: TRBJ1-1
v_gene: TRBV15

CDR3nt: TGTGCCAGCAGCGTATCCTCCCGACCCCAGAGTAATGAAAAACTGTTTTTT
CDR3aa: CASSVSSRPQSNEKLFF
abundance: .
d_gene: .
j_gene: TRBJ1-4
v_gene: TRBV9

CDR3nt: TGTGCCAGCAGCGCCTCAGGGGTCTCCTACAATGAGCAGTTCTTC
CDR3aa: CASSASGVSYNEQFF
abundance: .
d_gene: .
j_gene: TRBJ2-1
v_gene: TRBV9

CDR3nt: TGCGCCAGCAGCCAAAGGATGAACACTGAAGCTTTCTTT
CDR3aa: CASSQRMNTEAFF
abundance: .
d_gene: .
j_gene: TRBJ1-1
v_gene: TRBV5-1

CDR3nt: TGTGCTAGTGGTTTGGCCCGGACAGGGGGCAGCCGCGACCCTATATACGAGCAGTACTTC
CDR3aa: CASGLARTGGSRDPIYEQYF
abundance: .
d_gene: TRBD1
j_gene: TRBJ2-7
v_gene: TRBV12-5

CDR3nt: TGTGCCAGCAGGGGTGGCGCGAACACCGGGGAGCTGTTTTTT
CDR3aa: CASRGGANTGELFF
abundance: .
d_gene: .
j_gene: TRBJ2-2
v_gene: TRBV2

CDR3nt: TGTGCCAGCTCACCACGCGCCGAGGGGACTGAAGCTTTCTTT
CDR3aa: CASSPRAEGTEAFF
abundance: .
d_gene: .
j_gene: TRBJ1-1
v_gene: TRBV18

CDR3nt: TGTGCCAGCAGCTTAGCGGGAGGGGACCGACCCTACGAGCAGTACTTC
CDR3aa: CASSLAGGDRPYEQYF
abundance: .
d_gene: TRBD2
j_gene: TRBJ2-7
v_gene: TRBV7-8

CDR3nt: TGTGCCAGCAGCTTAGTCCGGGTGGAAACTGAAGCTTTCTTT
CDR3aa: CASSLVRVETEAFF
abundance: .
d_gene: .
j_gene: TRBJ1-1
v_gene: TRBV7-9

CDR3nt: TGTGCCAGCAGTTACGGGGCGGAGACCCAGTACTTC
CDR3aa: CASSYGAETQYF
abundance: .
d_gene: .
j_gene: TRBJ2-5
v_gene: TRBV6-5

CDR3nt: TGTGCCAGCAGACCTTACCGGACAGTCTCCTACAATGAGCAGTTCTTC
CDR3aa: CASRPYRTVSYNEQFF
abundance: .
d_gene: .
j_gene: TRBJ2-1
v_gene: TRBV2

CDR3nt: TGTGCCAGCAGCACGGGGGTTGGGGGCCCAGATACGCAGTATTTT
CDR3aa: CASSTGVGGPDTQYF
abundance: .
d_gene: .
j_gene: TRBJ2-3
v_gene: TRBV7-8

CDR3nt: TGTGCCAGCAGCTTCGGCACCACCGGGCCCCAAGGAGGCTACACCTTC
CDR3aa: CASSFGTTGPQGGYTF
abundance: .
d_gene: .
j_gene: TRBJ1-2
v_gene: TRBV11-2

CDR3nt: TGTGCCAGCTCACCCCCGGGGAAAAGCACTGAAGCTTTCTTT
CDR3aa: CASSPPGKSTEAFF
abundance: .
d_gene: .
j_gene: TRBJ1-1
v_gene: TRBV18

CDR3nt: TGCGCCAGCAGCCCGGGACAGCCTAACTATGGCTACACCTTC
CDR3aa: CASSPGQPNYGYTF
abundance: .
d_gene: TRBD1
j_gene: TRBJ1-2
v_gene: TRBV5-1

CDR3nt: TGTGCCAGCAGCCCCTACGGGGATGCCTACGAGCAGTACTTC
CDR3aa: CASSPYGDAYEQYF
abundance: .
d_gene: .
j_gene: TRBJ2-7
v_gene: TRBV11-3

CDR3nt: TGTGCCATTGGGAGGGGGGTAGAGCAGTACTTC
CDR3aa: CAIGRGVEQYF
abundance: few
d_gene: .
j_gene: TRBJ2-7
v_gene: TRBV10-3

CDR3nt: TGTGCCAGCAGCCCTCATTACCCAGATACGCAGTATTTT
CDR3aa: CASSPHYPDTQYF
abundance: .
d_gene: .
j_gene: TRBJ2-3
v_gene: TRBV27

CDR3nt: TGTGCTAGCAGCTTAAGCAGGGACTACGAGCAGTACTTC
CDR3aa: CASSLSRDYEQYF
abundance: .
d_gene: .
j_gene: TRBJ2-7
v_gene: TRBV7-7

CDR3nt: TGCGCCAGCAGCTTGGGACGGGGCAATCAGCCCCAGCATTTT
CDR3aa: CASSLGRGNQPQHF
abundance: .
d_gene: .
j_gene: TRBJ1-5
v_gene: TRBV5-1

CDR3nt: TGTGCCAGCAGTGAAGGATTGGGACGGATCTACGAGCAGTACTTC
CDR3aa: CASSEGLGRIYEQYF
abundance: .
d_gene: .
j_gene: TRBJ2-7
v_gene: TRBV6-1

CDR3nt: TGTGCCAGCAGCCAAGTAGGGGGTGCAGGGGCTTTCTTT
CDR3aa: CASSQVGGAGAFF
abundance: .
d_gene: .
j_gene: TRBJ1-1
v_gene: TRBV14

CDR3nt: TGTGCCAGCAGCTGGGCTGAAACCCGCGGCTCACCCCTCCACTTT
CDR3aa: CASSWAETRGSPLHF
abundance: .
d_gene: .
j_gene: TRBJ1-6
v_gene: TRBV7-2

CDR3nt: TGTGCCAGCAGTGTAAGGACCCAACCCTGGGAGACCCAGTACTTC
CDR3aa: CASSVRTQPWETQYF
abundance: .
d_gene: .
j_gene: TRBJ2-5
v_gene: TRBV6-1

CDR3nt: TGCGCCAGCAGCCAAGCAGCAACTAATGAAAAACTGTTTTTT
CDR3aa: CASSQAATNEKLFF
abundance: .
d_gene: .
j_gene: TRBJ1-4
v_gene: TRBV4-1

CDR3nt: TGTGCCAGCGGGGGTTGGGGCACAGATACGCAGTATTTT
CDR3aa: CASGGWGTDTQYF
abundance: .
d_gene: .
j_gene: TRBJ2-3
v_gene: TRBV2

CDR3nt: TGTGCCATCTCTGCGGGGGGGCCTGAGACCCAGTACTTC
CDR3aa: CAISAGGPETQYF
abundance: .
d_gene: TRBD2
j_gene: TRBJ2-5
v_gene: TRBV6-5

CDR3nt: TGCGCCAGCAGCCTTACGGGACAGGGTGCAGATACGCAGTATTTT
CDR3aa: CASSLTGQGADTQYF
abundance: .
d_gene: TRBD1
j_gene: TRBJ2-3
v_gene: TRBV5-1

CDR3nt: TGCGCCAGCAGCTCCGGACGCTTTTATGAAAAACTGTTTTTT
CDR3aa: CASSSGRFYEKLFF
abundance: .
d_gene: .
j_gene: TRBJ1-4
v_gene: TRBV5-1

CDR3nt: TGTGCCAGCAGTAGGTACCTGAACACTGAAGCTTTCTTT
CDR3aa: CASSRYLNTEAFF
abundance: .
d_gene: .
j_gene: TRBJ1-1
v_gene: TRBV2

CDR3nt: TGTGCCATCAGTGATTGGGGGATGGCTACCACCTTC
CDR3aa: CAISDWGMATTF
abundance: .
d_gene: .
j_gene: TRBJ1-2
v_gene: TRBV10-3

CDR3nt: TGTGCCAGCAGCGTAGCTGGGACAGGGCAAGAGACCCAGTACTTC
CDR3aa: CASSVAGTGQETQYF
abundance: .
d_gene: TRBD1
j_gene: TRBJ2-5
v_gene: TRBV9

CDR3nt: TGTGCCAGCAGCAAAGGGACAGGGGATGAGTTTTTT
CDR3aa: CASSKGTGDEFF
abundance: once
d_gene: .
j_gene: TRBJ1-4
v_gene: TRBV21-1

CDR3nt: TGTGCTAGTGGTTTGACCGGGACAACGAATAATGAAAAACTGTTTTTT
CDR3aa: CASGLTGTTNNEKLFF
abundance: .
d_gene: .
j_gene: TRBJ1-4
v_gene: TRBV12-5

CDR3nt: TGCGCCAGCAGCCCCCCGCGGGACCTGTACGAGCAGTACTTC
CDR3aa: CASSPPRDLYEQYF
abundance: .
d_gene: .
j_gene: TRBJ2-7
v_gene: TRBV5-1

CDR3nt: TGTGCCAGCAGCCTGGGGGGACACCCATCCTACGAGCAGTACTTC
CDR3aa: CASSLGGHPSYEQYF
abundance: .
d_gene: .
j_gene: TRBJ2-7
v_gene: TRBV5-6

CDR3nt: TGTGCCAGTAGTTCCCCGATTGGGGCTGACTATGGCTACACCTTC
CDR3aa: CASSSPIGADYGYTF
abundance: once
d_gene: .
j_gene: TRBJ1-2
v_gene: TRBV19

CDR3nt: TGTGCCAGCAGTAGTAGGAACACCATATATTTT
CDR3aa: CASSSRNTIYF
abundance: .
d_gene: .
j_gene: TRBJ1-3
v_gene: TRBV2

CDR3nt: TGTGCCAGCAAGACAGGGGGCAGGGACACTGAAGCTTTCTTT
CDR3aa: CASKTGGRDTEAFF
abundance: .
d_gene: TRBD1
j_gene: TRBJ1-1
v_gene: TRBV6-5

CDR3nt: TGTGCCAGCAGTTACGTTACAAATGGAAACACCATATATTTT
CDR3aa: CASSYVTNGNTIYF
abundance: .
d_gene: .
j_gene: TRBJ1-3
v_gene: TRBV6-6

CDR3nt: TGTGCCAGCAGCGTCGAGGGGTCCGGCTCTGGAAACACCATATATTTT
CDR3aa: CASSVEGSGSGNTIYF
abundance: .
d_gene: .
j_gene: TRBJ1-3
v_gene: TRBV9

CDR3nt: TGTGCCAGCAGCTTGGGACAGGGCACTGAAGCTTTCTTT
CDR3aa: CASSLGQGTEAFF
abundance: .
d_gene: TRBD1
j_gene: TRBJ1-1
v_gene: TRBV7-3

CDR3nt: TGTGCCAGCAGTGGGCCTACTAGCGGGGCTAATGAGCAGTTCTTC
CDR3aa: CASSGPTSGANEQFF
abundance: .
d_gene: TRBD2
j_gene: TRBJ2-1
v_gene: TRBV2

CDR3nt: TGTGCCAGCAGCTGGGTGAACACTGAAGCTTTCTTT
CDR3aa: CASSWVNTEAFF
abundance: .
d_gene: .
j_gene: TRBJ1-1
v_gene: TRBV5-6

CDR3nt: TGTGCCAGCAGACAACCCCGGGGGACCCTCCACTTT
CDR3aa: CASRQPRGTLHF
abundance: once
d_gene: .
j_gene: TRBJ1-6
v_gene: TRBV2

CDR3nt: TGCGCCAGCAGCGGACAGGGGGCCCAAGAGACCCAGTACTTC
CDR3aa: CASSGQGAQETQYF
abundance: .
d_gene: TRBD1
j_gene: TRBJ2-5
v_gene: TRBV5-1

CDR3nt: TGCGCCAGCAGCCAAGGGGGCCAGGGGAATTCACCCCTCCACTTT
CDR3aa: CASSQGGQGNSPLHF
abundance: .
d_gene: .
j_gene: TRBJ1-6
v_gene: TRBV4-3

CDR3nt: TGTGCCAGCAGCTTAGATGCCGGGGACCACGAGCAGTACTTC
CDR3aa: CASSLDAGDHEQYF
abundance: once
d_gene: .
j_gene: TRBJ2-7
v_gene: TRBV11-3

CDR3nt: TGTGCCAGCAGTCGAACCGGGACAGATTCCTACGAGCAGTACTTC
CDR3aa: CASSRTGTDSYEQYF
abundance: .
d_gene: TRBD1
j_gene: TRBJ2-7
v_gene: TRBV6-5

CDR3nt: TGTGCCAGCAGCGCGGACGTCTATGGCTACACCTTC
CDR3aa: CASSADVYGYTF
abundance: .
d_gene: .
j_gene: TRBJ1-2
v_gene: TRBV5-4